These 19 T cell receptor beta chains were all obtained from the same sample, sequenced in a study of blood T cell repertoires in COVID-19. TCRdb keeps only in-frame clones here, not all; method: immunoSEQ multiplex PCR. The sample includes 330,000 or so clones, 80% to 90% of them seen just once. The sequenced sample was PBMCs or T cells enriched from blood (not recorded which). These receptors were obtained from a man aged 25 to 40 who had recovered from COVID-19.

The table lists this clone with a count of one. This rearrangement joins TRBV28 to TRBJ2-7; 7 nucleotides agree with TRBD1. This CDR3 is 16 amino acids long. Germline V gene data show CDR1 as MDHEN and CDR2 as SYDVKM. The V gene end was trimmed by 5 bases and the J gene end by 1 base; junction bases not matched to a gene: 11. The CDR3 bases are TGTGCCAGCAGTCACCTCGACAGGGTAGATTCCTACGAGCAGTACTTC. Amino acid sequence: CASSHLDRVDSYEQYF.

This clone was seen a single time. The genes are TRBV28 and TRBJ1-1, with D maybe TRBD1 (6 bases). The length of the CDR3 is 16 residues. V lost 0 bases, J lost 0 bases, and 11 bases lay in between. From germline, CDR1 is MDHEN and CDR2 SYDVKM. The CDR3 loop is CASSLWAQGMNTEAFF. The CDR3 DNA is TGTGCCAGCAGTTTATGGGCACAGGGCATGAACACTGAAGCTTTCTTT.

The chain has TRBV7-6 and TRBJ1-5; D uncertain. The CDR3 runs to 14 residues. From germline, CDR1 is SGHVS and CDR2 FNYEAQ. Trimming shortened V by 1 base and J by 7 bases, and 11 bases separated the two germline ends. CDR3 nucleotide sequence: TGTGCCAGCAGCTTAGAGGTCGGGGAACAGCCCCAGCATTTT. This sequence encodes CASSLEVGEQPQHF.

The rearrangement joins TRBV19 to TRBJ1-1; 10 nucleotides agree with TRBD1. The CDR3 totals 16 residues. Germline CDR1 is LNHDA and CDR2 is SQIVND (reference sequence). V lost 5 bases and J lost 2; bases outside the gene matches: 8. The CDR3 spells CASSSPTGGDNTEAFF. Here the CDR3 DNA reads TGTGCCAGTAGTTCACCGACAGGGGGCGACAACACTGAAGCTTTCTTT.

The CDR3 loop reads CASSDTDRGNEQFF. As DNA, the CDR3 is TGTGCCAGCAGTGACACGGACAGGGGCAATGAGCAGTTCTTC. J is TRBJ2-1 and V is TRBV6-4, with 9 bases fitting TRBD1. Unmatched junction bases numbered 2, after V lost 2 bases and J lost 6 bases. This CDR3 is 14 amino acids long. Germline V gene lookup returns CDR1 MRHNA and CDR2 SNTAGT.

This clone appeared a few times. This chain uses TRBV10-3 with TRBJ2-7, with a tentative D call TRBD1 (5 bases). The CDR3 has 13 amino acids. Germline lookup yields CDR1 ENHRY and CDR2 SYGVKD. With 11 bases removed from V and 0 bases from J, the gap between germline ends came to 14 bases. The CDR3: CAVNTRDSYEQYF. Written as DNA, the CDR3 is TGTGCCGTCAACACCAGGGACTCCTACGAGCAGTACTTC.

The chain links TRBV5-1 to TRBJ2-1, with 13 bases matching TRBD2. Germline values: CDR1 SGHRS, CDR2 YFSETQ. CDR3 size: 17 residues. With V trimmed by 3 bases and J by 4 bases, 7 bases remained unmatched. The CDR3 spells CASSWGLAGPTYNEQFF. CDR3 nucleotides: TGCGCCAGCAGCTGGGGACTAGCGGGACCGACGTACAATGAGCAGTTCTTC. Complete variable domain (other parts from reference TRBV5-1 and TRBJ2-1): KAGVTQTPRYLIKTRGQQVTLSCSPISGHRSVSWYQQTPGQGLQFLFEYFSETQRNKGNFPGRFSGRQFSNSRSEMNVSTLELGDSALYLCASSWGLAGPTYNEQFFGPGTRLTVL.

The V call is TRBV28, the J call TRBJ2-3; TRBD1 matches at 9 bases. Germline-derived CDR1 and CDR2 are MDHEN and SYDVKM. The V segment lost 3 bases and the J segment 3 bases; nucleotides outside the gene matches: 10. This CDR3 has 17 residues. CDR3 sequence: CASSFSLGQGTTDTQYF. CDR3 nucleotides: TGTGCCAGCAGTTTCTCCCTCGGACAGGGGACTACAGATACGCAGTATTTT. Filled out from reference TRBV28 and TRBJ2-3, the complete variable domain reads DVKVTQSSRYLVKRTGEKVFLECVQDMDHENMFWYRQDPGLGLRLIYFSYDVKMKEKGDIPEGYSVSREKKERFSLILESASTNQTSMYLCASSFSLGQGTTDTQYFGPGTRLTVL.

The sample holds a few counts of this clone. The chain recombines TRBV28 with TRBJ2-7, with D possibly matching TRBD2 (6 bases). V was cut by 5 bases and J by 5 bases, with 22 bases left in between. The CDR3 has 16 residues. CDR1 is MDHEN and CDR2 is SYDVKM in the germline V gene. Here the CDR3 DNA reads TGTGCCAGCAGTCCAATATCCGCGGGACCTAATGACGAGCAGTACTTC. Protein sequence: CASSPISAGPNDEQYF.

The J gene is TRBJ1-2, the V gene TRBV2; D remains ambiguous. The V end lost 6 bases, the J end lost 8 bases, and 28 bases lay between the germline ends. Germline CDR1 reads SNHLY; CDR2 reads FYNNEI. The CDR3 runs to 17 residues. CDR3 in DNA: TGTGCCAGCAGCGAACCCCGCAGCGAGGCTTCTAACTTCGGCTACACCTTC. As protein: CASSEPRSEASNFGYTF.

V usage is TRBV3-1 (or the pseudogene TRBV3-2) and J usage is TRBJ1-4; TRBD1 aligns across 8 bases. The ends lost 6 bases at V and 7 bases at J; junction bases unmatched: 10. Looked up from germline, CDR1 is LGHDT and CDR2 is YNNKEL (reference sequence). The CDR3 is made up of 15 amino acids. This CDR3 is CASRTGAGKGEKLFF. DNA for the CDR3: TGTGCCAGCAGGACAGGGGCAGGGAAGGGTGAAAAACTGTTTTTT.

The genes are TRBV5-1 and TRBJ2-1, with 8 bases that match TRBD1. Trimming removed 5 bases from V and 2 bases from J; junction bases left unmatched: 6. Germline V gene data show CDR1 as SGHRS and CDR2 as YFSETQ. The CDR3 spans 15 residues. The CDR3 DNA follows: TGCGCCAGCAGAGGAACAGGGGGGACCTACAATGAGCAGTTCTTC. The encoded protein is CASRGTGGTYNEQFF.

This rearrangement joins TRBV6-2 or TRBV6-3 to TRBJ2-1; TRBD2 is a possible D gene (6 bases). This CDR3 has 17 residues. Germline V CDR1 and CDR2: MNHEY, SVGEGT. V shed 2 bases and J shed 7 bases, with 21 bases lying between them. CDR3 coding DNA: TGTGCCAGCAGTTACCCCTTGGCGGGGAACGGGTGGAATGAGCAGTTCTTC. Amino acid sequence: CASSYPLAGNGWNEQFF.

This clone appeared a few times. The rearrangement joins TRBV20-1 to TRBJ1-1; D is unresolved. The germline gives CDR1 DFQATT, CDR2 SNEGSKA (reference sequence). The CDR3 contains 11 residues. V was cut by 0 bases and J by 11 bases, with 10 bases left in between. CDR3 coding DNA: TGCAGTGCTAGAGAAAGGGAGGAGGCTTTCTTT. As protein: CSAREREEAFF.

This chain joins TRBV30 and TRBJ2-1; 7 bases are shared with TRBD1. The CDR3 is 13 amino acids. CDR1 and CDR2 from the germline V gene are GTSNPN and SVGIG (reference sequence). As DNA, the CDR3 is TGTGCTGAGACAGGGTTGGGAAACAATGAGCAGTTCTTC. It is translated as CAETGLGNNEQFF.

The chain has TRBV6-4 and TRBJ1-2, with unresolved D. The CDR3 extends over 15 amino acids. Germline-derived CDR1 and CDR2 are MRHNA and SNTAGT. V lost 11 bases and J lost 5, with 24 bases in between. The CDR3, as DNA: TGTGCCGGACCCCCGGGCCGGGAGGAGGAATATGGCTACACCTTC. It yields the protein CAGPPGREEEYGYTF.

This rearrangement joins TRBV25-1 to TRBJ1-2; D is undetermined. V was trimmed by 6 bases and J by 4 bases, leaving 12 bases between them. From germline, CDR1 is MGHDK and CDR2 SYGVNS. The CDR3 is 13 residues long. The CDR3 coding sequence is TGTGCCAGCAGGGCGGGCGGCCGCTATGGCTACACCTTC. Its translation: CASRAGGRYGYTF.

For this clone: In the same sample, other DNA sequences code for this CDR3. The chain links TRBV28 to TRBJ2-7; unclear D gene. The CDR3 length is 12 residues. The V gene lost 6 bases and the J gene lost 0 bases, with 6 bases spanning the gap. Germline loops: CDR1 MDHEN, CDR2 SYDVKM. The CDR3 sequence is CASSPSSYEQYF. DNA for the CDR3: TGTGCCAGCAGCCCCTCCTCCTACGAGCAGTACTTC.

Concerning this clone: This sample includes further DNA sequences coding for the same CDR3. This chain connects TRBV2 to TRBJ1-5; 7 bases line up with TRBD1. The CDR3 is 14 residues long. After removal of 1 base from V and 6 bases from J, the junction contained 3 bases not matched to a gene. CDR1 is SNHLY and CDR2 is FYNNEI in the germline V gene. The CDR3 spells CASSEGQGGQPQHF. The CDR3 nucleotides are TGTGCCAGCAGTGAAGGACAGGGCGGTCAGCCCCAGCATTTT.